This T cell receptor beta chain was sequenced during a study of blood T cell repertoires in COVID-19. On the study more broadly: Acute and convalescent COVID-19 samples came from the United States, Italy and Spain. Nucleic acid was either cDNA or gDNA, and it came from T cells, B-cell-depleted T cells, or PBMCs.

Libraries were prepared by immunoSEQ multiplex PCR; TCRdb keeps only in-frame clonotypes and omits some of them. Of 150,000 to 200,000 clones in the sample, 80% to 85% were seen once. Exposed participants came across a COVID-19 case within 2 weeks before study entry. Trimming removed 2 bases from V and 5 bases from J, with 7 bases in between. CDR1 and CDR2 from the germline V gene are SGHRS and YFSETQ. CDR3 length equals 12 residues. The TCR originated in a man aged 70 or older who had been exposed to COVID-19. V gene TRBV5-1 combines with J gene TRBJ2-5; tentatively, D is TRBD1 (5 bases). The sample comprised PBMCs or T cells enriched from blood (not recorded which). The CDR3 DNA is TGCGCCAGCAGCTTTAGGGGCGAGACCCAGTACTTC. As protein: CASSFRGETQYF.